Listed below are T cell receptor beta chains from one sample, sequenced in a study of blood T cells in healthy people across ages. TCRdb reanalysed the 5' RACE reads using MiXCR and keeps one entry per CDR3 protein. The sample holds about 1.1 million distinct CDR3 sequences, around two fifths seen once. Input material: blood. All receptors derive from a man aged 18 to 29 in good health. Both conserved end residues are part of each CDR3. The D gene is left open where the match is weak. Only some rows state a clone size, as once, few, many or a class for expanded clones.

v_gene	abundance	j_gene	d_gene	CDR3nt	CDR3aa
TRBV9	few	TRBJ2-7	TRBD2	TGTGCCAGCAGCGTCCGTAGCGGGGCGTTCTACGAGCAGTACTTC	CASSVRSGAFYEQYF
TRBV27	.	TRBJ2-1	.	TGTGCCAGCAGTTTATCGCGGGGTTTGGCGTGGAATGAGCAGTTCTTC	CASSLSRGLAWNEQFF
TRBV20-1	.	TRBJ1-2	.	TGCAGTGCTAGGGACAGCGGTACCGGCTACACCTTC	CSARDSGTGYTF
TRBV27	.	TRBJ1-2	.	TGTGCCAGCAGCAGAGGTCGGGGGCCCTTGGATAACTATGGCTACACCTTC	CASSRGRGPLDNYGYTF
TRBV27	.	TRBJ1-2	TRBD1	TGTGCCAGCAGTTCTCGCTGGACAGGGGGCAGTGGCTACACCTTC	CASSSRWTGGSGYTF
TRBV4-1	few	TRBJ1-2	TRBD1	TGCGCCAGCAGCCAAGATCGGGACAGGGGACATGGCTACACCTTC	CASSQDRDRGHGYTF
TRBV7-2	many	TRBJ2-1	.	TGTGCCAGCAGCTTACAAGGGGGGCAGCAGTTCTTC	CASSLQGGQQFF
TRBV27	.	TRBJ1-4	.	TGTGCCAGCAGTTTAGGGACGAACTATGAAAAACTGTTTTTT	CASSLGTNYEKLFF
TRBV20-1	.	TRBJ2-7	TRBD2	TGCAGTGCTAGAGTCCTTCTAGCGGGGGCGTCCTACGAGCAGTACTTC	CSARVLLAGASYEQYF
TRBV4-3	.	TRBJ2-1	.	TGCGCCAGCAGCCCCACGACGACAGGCGCTACCTACAATGAGCAGTTCTTC	CASSPTTTGATYNEQFF
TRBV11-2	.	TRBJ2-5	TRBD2	TGTGCCAGCAGCCGGACTAGCAGGGCCTGGAATGAGCAGTACTTC	CASSRTSRAWNEQYF
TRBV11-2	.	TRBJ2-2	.	TGTGCCACCGGCAGGGTTACCAACACCGGGGAGCTGTTTTTT	CATGRVTNTGELFF
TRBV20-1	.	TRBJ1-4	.	TGCAGTGCTAGGAGGGACACTAATGAAAAACTGTTTTTT	CSARRDTNEKLFF
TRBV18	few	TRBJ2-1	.	TGTGCCAGCTCACCACCGGCCGAGGGAAACAATGAGCAGTTCTTC	CASSPPAEGNNEQFF
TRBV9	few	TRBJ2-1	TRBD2	TGTGCCAGCAGCGTAAATGCGGGGGGGAACAATGAGCAGTTCTTC	CASSVNAGGNNEQFF
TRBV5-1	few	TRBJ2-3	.	TGCGCCAGCAGTCCCGGCCGGCGCGCAGATACGCAGTATTTT	CASSPGRRADTQYF
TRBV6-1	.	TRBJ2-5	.	TGTGCCAGCAGTGCAGGAGGGTGGCAAGAGACCCAGTACTTC	CASSAGGWQETQYF
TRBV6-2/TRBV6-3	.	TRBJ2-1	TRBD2	TGTGCCAGCAAGGGTAGCGGGGCTTCCTACAATGAGCAGTTCTTC	CASKGSGASYNEQFF
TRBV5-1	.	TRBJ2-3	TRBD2	TGCGCCAGCAGCTTACGGACTAGCGGGGGCCACGTCGCAGATACGCAGTATTTT	CASSLRTSGGHVADTQYF
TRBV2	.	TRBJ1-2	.	TGTGCCAGCAGTCTTTGGACGGACTATGGCTACACCTTC	CASSLWTDYGYTF
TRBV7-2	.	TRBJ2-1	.	TGTGCCAGCAGCTTTTCGATTGAGCAGTTCTTC	CASSFSIEQFF
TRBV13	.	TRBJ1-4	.	TGTGCCAGCAGCTCCCGGGAAGGGGATGATGAAAAACTGTTTTTT	CASSSREGDDEKLFF
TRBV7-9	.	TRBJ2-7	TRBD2	TGTGCCAGCAGCTTACTGACTAGCGGGGACTCCTACGAGCAGTACTTC	CASSLLTSGDSYEQYF
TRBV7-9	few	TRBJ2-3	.	TGTGCCAGCAGCTTAGGTTCGTTCCTCACAGATACGCAGTATTTT	CASSLGSFLTDTQYF
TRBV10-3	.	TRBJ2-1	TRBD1	TGTGCCATCACGGGAGGGACAGGGGGTCTCAATGAGCAGTTCTTC	CAITGGTGGLNEQFF
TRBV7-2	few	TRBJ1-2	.	TGTGCCAGCAGCTTAGAGGGTACAGTCCACTATGGCTACACCTTC	CASSLEGTVHYGYTF
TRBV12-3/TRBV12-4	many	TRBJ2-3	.	TGTGCCAGCAGTTTAAATGGACAGAGCTACACAGATACGCAGTATTTT	CASSLNGQSYTDTQYF
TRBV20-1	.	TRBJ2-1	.	TGCAGTGCCCAAGGGTTATACAATGAGCAGTTCTTC	CSAQGLYNEQFF
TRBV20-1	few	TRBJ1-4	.	TGCAGTGCTATTCTGACAGGTTCAGAAAAACTGTTTTTT	CSAILTGSEKLFF
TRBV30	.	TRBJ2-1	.	TGTGCCTGGAGTACGGCGTCAGACTACAATGAGCAGTTCTTC	CAWSTASDYNEQFF
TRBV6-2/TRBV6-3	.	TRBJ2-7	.	TGTGCCAGCACCAACGGGGGTTATGAGCAGTACTTC	CASTNGGYEQYF
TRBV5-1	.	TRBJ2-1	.	TGCGCCAGCAGCTTTTCGGGGAAGGGGCATCTCGTGCAGTTCTTC	CASSFSGKGHLVQFF
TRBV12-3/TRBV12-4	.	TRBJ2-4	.	TGTGCCAGCAGTGCCGGGACACAGGGCCGACAAAAAATCAAAAACATTCAGTACTTC	CASSAGTQGRQKIKNIQYF
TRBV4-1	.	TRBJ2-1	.	TGCGCCAGCAGCCAAGCCCAGTGGGGTCATGAGCGGTTCTTC	CASSQAQWGHERFF
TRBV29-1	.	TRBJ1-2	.	TGCAGCGTTGACGGGGGGCGCGGAAACTATGGCTACACCTTC	CSVDGGRGNYGYTF
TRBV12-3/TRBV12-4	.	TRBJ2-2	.	TGTGCCAGCAGTTTAGCGCGGGCAGGATGGGGGGAGCTGTTTTTT	CASSLARAGWGELFF
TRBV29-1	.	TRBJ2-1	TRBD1	TGCAGCGTTGGGGACAGGGTAGAAAATGAGCAGTTCTTC	CSVGDRVENEQFF
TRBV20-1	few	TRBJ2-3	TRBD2	TGCAGTGCCGAGCCAGCGGGGGCACGTAGCACAGATACGCAGTATTTT	CSAEPAGARSTDTQYF
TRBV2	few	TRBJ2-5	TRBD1	TGTGCCAGCAGCGACAGGGATGAAGAGACCCAGTACTTC	CASSDRDEETQYF
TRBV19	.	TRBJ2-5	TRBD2	TGTGCCAGTAGTAAGACTAGCGGGGGCAAAAGTCACCGCCAAGAGACCCAGTACTTC	CASSKTSGGKSHRQETQYF
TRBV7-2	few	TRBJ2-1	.	TGTGCCAGCAGCTTAGCGGCAGGGGGAGGCAATGAGCAGTTCTTC	CASSLAAGGGNEQFF
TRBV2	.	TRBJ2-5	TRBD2	TGTGCCAGCAGTGAAGAAACTAGCGGGGAGAACCAAGAGACCCAGTACTTC	CASSEETSGENQETQYF
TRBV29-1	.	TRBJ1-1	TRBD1	TGCAGCGTTGAAGCCAAAGGACAGGGCGGGTTAACTGAAGCTTTCTTT	CSVEAKGQGGLTEAFF
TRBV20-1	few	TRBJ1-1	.	TGCAGTGCTAGACCTCAAGGAGGTAACACTGAAGCTTTCTTT	CSARPQGGNTEAFF
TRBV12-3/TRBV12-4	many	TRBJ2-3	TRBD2	TGTGCCAGCAGTTCCGGGACTAGCGGGGGAACAGATACGCAGTATTTT	CASSSGTSGGTDTQYF
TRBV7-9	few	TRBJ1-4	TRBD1	TGTGCCAGCAGCTTTACGACAGGGCTACATGTTGCAACTAATGAAAAACTGTTTTTT	CASSFTTGLHVATNEKLFF
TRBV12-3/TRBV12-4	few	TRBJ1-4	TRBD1	TGTGCCAGCAGCCTAATCCGGGACAGCTATAATGAAAAACTGTTTTTT	CASSLIRDSYNEKLFF
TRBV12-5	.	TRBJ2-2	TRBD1	TGTGCTAGTGGTACCTCGACAGGGGAAGGGAACACCGGGGAGCTGTTTTTT	CASGTSTGEGNTGELFF
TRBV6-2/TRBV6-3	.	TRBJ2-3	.	TGTGCCAGCAGTCCCTTATCCCCTTGGGGCACAGATACGCAGTATTTT	CASSPLSPWGTDTQYF
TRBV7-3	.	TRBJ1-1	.	TGTGCCAGCGGACCGGGACAAGAGAACACTGAAGTTTTCTTT	CASGPGQENTEVFF
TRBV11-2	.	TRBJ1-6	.	TGTGCCAGCAGCGGTTACAGGAATTCACCCCTCCACTTT	CASSGYRNSPLHF
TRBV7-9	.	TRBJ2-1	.	TGTGCCAGCAGCCTTCCCTTGGTAGGGTACAATGAGCAGTTCTTC	CASSLPLVGYNEQFF
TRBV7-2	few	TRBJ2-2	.	TGTGCCAGCAGCTTCTCCCAGACCGGGGAGCTGTTTTTT	CASSFSQTGELFF
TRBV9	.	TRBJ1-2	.	TGTGCCAGCAGTCCGCGTAGGTCATTCACCTTC	CASSPRRSFTF